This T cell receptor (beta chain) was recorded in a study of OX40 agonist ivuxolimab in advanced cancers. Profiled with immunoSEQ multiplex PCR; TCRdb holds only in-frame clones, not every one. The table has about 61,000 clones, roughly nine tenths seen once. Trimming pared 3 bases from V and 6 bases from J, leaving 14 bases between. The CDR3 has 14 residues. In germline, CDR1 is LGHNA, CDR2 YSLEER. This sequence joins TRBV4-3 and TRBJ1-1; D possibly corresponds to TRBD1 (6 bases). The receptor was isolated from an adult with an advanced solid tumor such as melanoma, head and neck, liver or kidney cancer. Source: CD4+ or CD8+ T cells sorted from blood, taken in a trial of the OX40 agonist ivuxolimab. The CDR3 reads CASSHNRETAEAFF. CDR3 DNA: TGCGCCAGCAGCCATAACAGGGAAACGGCTGAAGCTTTCTTT.